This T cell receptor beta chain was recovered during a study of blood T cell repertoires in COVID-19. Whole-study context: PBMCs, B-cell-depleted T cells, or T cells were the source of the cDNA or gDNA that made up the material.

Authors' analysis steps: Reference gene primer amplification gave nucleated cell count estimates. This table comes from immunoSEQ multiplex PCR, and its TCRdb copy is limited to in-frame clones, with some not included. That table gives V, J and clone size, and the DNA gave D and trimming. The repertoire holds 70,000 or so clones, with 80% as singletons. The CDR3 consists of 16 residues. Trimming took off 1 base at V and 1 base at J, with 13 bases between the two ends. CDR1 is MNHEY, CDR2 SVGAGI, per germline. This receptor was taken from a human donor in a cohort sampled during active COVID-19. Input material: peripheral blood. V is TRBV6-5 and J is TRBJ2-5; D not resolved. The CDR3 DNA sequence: TGTGCCAGCAGTTACTATGGGTCAGGCCCCCAAGAGACCCAGTACTTC. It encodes CASSYYGSGPQETQYF.